Listed here is a single TCR beta chain. The antigen is not known. The source of the sample is a study of OX40 agonist ivuxolimab in advanced cancers. Study-wide points: At 0.1 to 3.0 mg/kg, clonal expansion of CD4+ and CD8+ blood T cells had occurred by week 6. Expansion of clones was among the lowest in partial responders at 0.1-3.0 mg/kg.

The CDR3 totals 15 residues. V lost 2 bases and J 2 bases, leaving 12 bases between the germline ends. Per the germline V gene, CDR1 is MNHNS and CDR2 is SASEGT. TCRdb keeps only in-frame clones here, not all; method: immunoSEQ multiplex PCR. The sample lists around 80,000 clones; roughly nine tenths were seen once. The sequences come from CD4+ or CD8+ T cells sorted from blood, collected in a trial of the OX40 agonist ivuxolimab. The receptor's source is an adult with an advanced solid tumor such as melanoma, head and neck, liver or kidney cancer. The chain carries TRBV6-1 and TRBJ1-2, with D unclear. The CDR3 is CASSEIPGWNYGYTF. CDR3 in DNA: TGTGCCAGCAGTGAAATTCCAGGCTGGAACTATGGCTACACCTTC.